The entry that follows covers one T cell receptor beta chain sequence. Its antigen is not known. V shed 0 bases and J shed 6 bases, with 9 bases lying between them. Looked up from germline, CDR1 is SGHRS and CDR2 is YFSETQ. The CDR3 length is 13 residues. The sample belongs to a study of cytomegalovirus exposure and HLA in healthy donors. General study results and limits: Later analysis suggested most CMV-associated TCR beta chains were HLA-restricted. Researchers left out some V segments, among them TRBV6-2 and TRBV6-3, as indistinguishable. A few CMV-associated chains were confirmed in vitro to be specific for CMV antigens.

Researchers ran the PCR with 60 Vbeta and 13 Jbeta primers. In the authors' workflow: Later work found 80 million or so unique TCR beta chains, with around 10 million shared. TCRdb's copy holds only in-frame clones and misses some; the assay was immunoSEQ multiplex PCR. V, J and clone size derive from that table, while D and trimming were established from the DNA sequence. The profile shows 210,000 or so clones, around 80% of them singletons. This sequence was found in a woman in her thirties or forties in good health and CMV-seronegative. The sequenced material came from PBMCs. The rearrangement uses TRBV5-1 and TRBJ1-1; possibly TRBD1 for D (6 bases). The chain's CDR3 is CASSLVEGAEAFF. For the CDR3, the DNA is TGCGCCAGCAGCTTGGTAGAGGGGGCTGAAGCTTTCTTT. Supplemented by reference TRBV5-1 and TRBJ1-1, the full variable domain reads KAGVTQTPRYLIKTRGQQVTLSCSPISGHRSVSWYQQTPGQGLQFLFEYFSETQRNKGNFPGRFSGRQFSNSRSEMNVSTLELGDSALYLCASSLVEGAEAFFGQGTRLTVV.